The TCR beta chain described here comes from a study of shared clonotypes between healthy human individuals. As to this clone: Its antigen is still unknown. Other DNA sequences in this specimen translate into the identical CDR3.

Each subset's genomic DNA was shared equally among a number of immunoSEQ plates. Only in-frame clones appear in the TCRdb table, and some are missing; sequencing was by immunoSEQ multiplex PCR. The sample includes approximately 2.5 million clones, around 94% of them seen just once. General observations from the study: Several donors held roughly 5% of naive CD4 clonotypes in common.

V was shortened by 2 bases and J by 5 bases, with 6 bases between the two germline ends. Germline V gene lookup returns CDR1 MNHNS and CDR2 SASEGT. This CDR3 is built from 12 residues. The study separated CD4+ cells into CD45RA+ naive and CD45RA-negative memory subsets. The rearrangement links TRBV6-1 to TRBJ2-5; D ambiguous. The material sequenced was naive CD4+ T cells sorted from blood. This sample's subset: CD45RA+ positively selected. This clonotype was obtained from a man aged 18 to 29 in good health. The CDR3 reads CASSESGETQYF. CDR3 in DNA: TGTGCCAGCAGTGAATCCGGGGAGACCCAGTACTTC.